This T cell receptor (beta chain) was observed in a study of T cell responses to AZD1222 COVID-19 vaccine. Regarding the study as a whole: Only a handful of AZD1222 recipients, more than 5 in all, had baseline seropositivity. Donors were chiefly white British, with a greater number of females, and clonal diversity was perhaps underestimated. Dominant at 160-218 and 743-854, vaccine-associated CD4 TCRs also spanned spike. In the spike-specific TCR repertoire, nearly half reportedly target unmutated variant regions.

The method was immunoSEQ multiplex PCR; TCRdb's version includes in-frame clones alone and lacks a portion of them. Of under 60,000 clones listed, about 80% are singletons. In the case of this clone: No antigen is known for it.

Trimming removed 6 bases from V and 5 bases from J, with 16 bases in between. There are 14 residues in the CDR3. Germline CDR1 reads SGHAT; CDR2 reads FQDESV (reference sequence). Material: peripheral blood, obtained on day 0 of AZD1222 vaccination. The chain is built from TRBV11-1 and TRBJ1-1; a weak D match, TRBD1 (6 bases). This receptor was taken from an adult in good health. The CDR3: CASRSSRGGTEAFF. The CDR3 DNA reads TGTGCCAGCAGATCATCGCGAGGGGGGACTGAAGCTTTCTTT.